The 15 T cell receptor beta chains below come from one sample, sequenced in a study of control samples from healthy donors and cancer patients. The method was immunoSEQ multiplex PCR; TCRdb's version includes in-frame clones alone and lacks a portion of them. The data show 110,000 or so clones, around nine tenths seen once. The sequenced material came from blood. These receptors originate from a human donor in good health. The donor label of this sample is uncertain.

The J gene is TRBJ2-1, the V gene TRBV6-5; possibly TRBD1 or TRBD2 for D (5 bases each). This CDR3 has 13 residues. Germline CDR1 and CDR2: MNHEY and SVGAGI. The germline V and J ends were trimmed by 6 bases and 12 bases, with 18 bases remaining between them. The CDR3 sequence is CASSHPSWGLQFF. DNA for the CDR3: TGTGCCAGCAGCCACCCCTCCTGGGGGTTGCAGTTCTTC.

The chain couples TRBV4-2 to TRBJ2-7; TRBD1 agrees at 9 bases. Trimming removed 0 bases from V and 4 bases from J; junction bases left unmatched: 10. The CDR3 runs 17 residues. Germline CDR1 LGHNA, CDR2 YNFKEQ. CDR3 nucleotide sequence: TGTGCCAGCAGCCAAGATCTGTTGGGACAGGGCCAATACGAGCAGTACTTC. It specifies CASSQDLLGQGQYEQYF.

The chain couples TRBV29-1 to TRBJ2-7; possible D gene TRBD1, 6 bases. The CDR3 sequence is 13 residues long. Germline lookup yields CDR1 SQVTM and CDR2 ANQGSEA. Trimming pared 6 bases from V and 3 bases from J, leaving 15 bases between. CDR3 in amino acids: CSVRQDGGYEQYF. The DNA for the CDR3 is TGCAGCGTAAGACAGGACGGAGGCTACGAGCAGTACTTC.

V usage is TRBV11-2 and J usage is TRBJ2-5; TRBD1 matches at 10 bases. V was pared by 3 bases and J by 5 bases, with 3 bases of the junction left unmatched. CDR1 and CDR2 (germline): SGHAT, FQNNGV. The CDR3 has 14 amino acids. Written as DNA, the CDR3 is TGTGCCAGCAGCTTGGGACAGGGGAGCGAGACCCAGTACTTC. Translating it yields CASSLGQGSETQYF. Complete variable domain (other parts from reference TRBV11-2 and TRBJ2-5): EAGVAQSPRYKIIEKRQSVAFWCNPISGHATLYWYQQILGQGPKLLIQFQNNGVVDDSQLPKDRFSAERLKGVDSTLKIQPAKLEDSAVYLCASSLGQGSETQYFGPGTRLLVL.

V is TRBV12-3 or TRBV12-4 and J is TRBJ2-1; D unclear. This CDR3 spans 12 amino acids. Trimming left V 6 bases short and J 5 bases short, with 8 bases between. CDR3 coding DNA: TGTGCCAGCAGGAAGACCAACAATGAGCAGTTCTTC. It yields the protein CASRKTNNEQFF.

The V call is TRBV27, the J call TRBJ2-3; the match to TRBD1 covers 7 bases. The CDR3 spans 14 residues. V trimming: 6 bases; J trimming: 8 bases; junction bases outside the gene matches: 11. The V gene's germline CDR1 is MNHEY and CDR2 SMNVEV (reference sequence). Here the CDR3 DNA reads TGTGCCAGCAGCCCCGGACAGGCCCGAGGTACGCAGTATTTT. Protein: CASSPGQARGTQYF.

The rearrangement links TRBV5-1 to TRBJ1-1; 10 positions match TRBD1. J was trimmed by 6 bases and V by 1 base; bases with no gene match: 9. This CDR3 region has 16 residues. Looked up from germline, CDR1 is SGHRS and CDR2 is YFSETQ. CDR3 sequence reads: CASSLSAGQGFAEAFF. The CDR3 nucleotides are TGCGCCAGCAGCTTGAGTGCGGGACAGGGGTTCGCTGAAGCTTTCTTT. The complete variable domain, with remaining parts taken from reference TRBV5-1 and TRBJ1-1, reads KAGVTQTPRYLIKTRGQQVTLSCSPISGHRSVSWYQQTPGQGLQFLFEYFSETQRNKGNFPGRFSGRQFSNSRSEMNVSTLELGDSALYLCASSLSAGQGFAEAFFGQGTRLTVV.

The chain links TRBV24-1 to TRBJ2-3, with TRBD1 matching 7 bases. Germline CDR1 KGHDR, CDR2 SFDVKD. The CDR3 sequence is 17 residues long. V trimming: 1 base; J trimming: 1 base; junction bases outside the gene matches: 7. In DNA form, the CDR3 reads TGTGCCACCAGTGATTTTGAGGATACAGGGGGCACAGATACGCAGTATTTT. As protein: CATSDFEDTGGTDTQYF.

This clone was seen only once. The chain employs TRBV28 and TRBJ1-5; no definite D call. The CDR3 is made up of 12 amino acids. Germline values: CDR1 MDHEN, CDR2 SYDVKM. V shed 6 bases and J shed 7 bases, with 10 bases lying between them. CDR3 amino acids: CASRPGNQPQHF. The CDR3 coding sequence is TGTGCCAGCAGACCCGGGAACCAGCCCCAGCATTTT.

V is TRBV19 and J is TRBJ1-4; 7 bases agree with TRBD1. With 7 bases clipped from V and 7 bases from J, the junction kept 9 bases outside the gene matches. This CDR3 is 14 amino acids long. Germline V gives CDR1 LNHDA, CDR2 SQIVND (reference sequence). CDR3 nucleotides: TGTGCCAGTACCCCTGAAAGGGGGCCTGAAAAACTGTTTTTT. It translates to CASTPERGPEKLFF. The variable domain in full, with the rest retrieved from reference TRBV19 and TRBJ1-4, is DGGITQSPKYLFRKEGQNVTLSCEQNLNHDAMYWYRQDPGQGLRLIYYSQIVNDFQKGDIAEGYSVSREKKESFPLTVTSAQKNPTAFYLCASTPERGPEKLFFGSGTQLSVL.

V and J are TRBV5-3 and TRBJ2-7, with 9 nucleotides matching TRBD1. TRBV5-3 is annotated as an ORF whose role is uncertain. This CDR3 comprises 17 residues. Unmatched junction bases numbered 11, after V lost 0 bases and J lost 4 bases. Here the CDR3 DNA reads TGTGCCAGAAGCTTGGTCTTTGTTGGGACAGGGTTTTACGAGCAGTACGTC. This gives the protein CARSLVFVGTGFYEQYV.

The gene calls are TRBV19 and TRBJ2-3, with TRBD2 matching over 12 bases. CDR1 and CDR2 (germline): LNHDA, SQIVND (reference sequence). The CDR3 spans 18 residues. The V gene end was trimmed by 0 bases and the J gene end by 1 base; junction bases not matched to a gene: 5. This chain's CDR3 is CASSIDPRTSGGTDTQYF. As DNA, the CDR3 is TGTGCCAGTAGTATAGATCCCAGGACTAGCGGGGGCACAGATACGCAGTATTTT.

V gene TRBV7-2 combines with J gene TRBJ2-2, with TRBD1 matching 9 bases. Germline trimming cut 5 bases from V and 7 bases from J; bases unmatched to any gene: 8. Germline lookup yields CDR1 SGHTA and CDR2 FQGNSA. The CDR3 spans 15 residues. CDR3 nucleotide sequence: TGTGCCAGCAGCCAAAGGGACAGGGTAATCGGGGAGCTGTTTTTT. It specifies CASSQRDRVIGELFF.

The CDR3, as DNA: TGTGCCAGCAGCCATCAGGGAGACACCGGGGAGCTGTTTTTT. Its translation: CASSHQGDTGELFF. The gene calls are TRBV3-1 (or the pseudogene TRBV3-2) and TRBJ2-2; TRBD1 or TRBD2 may be the D gene (5 bases each). Trimming took 3 bases from V and 3 from J, leaving 8 bases between them. Germline loops: CDR1 LGHDT, CDR2 YNNKEL (reference sequence). There are 14 residues in the CDR3.

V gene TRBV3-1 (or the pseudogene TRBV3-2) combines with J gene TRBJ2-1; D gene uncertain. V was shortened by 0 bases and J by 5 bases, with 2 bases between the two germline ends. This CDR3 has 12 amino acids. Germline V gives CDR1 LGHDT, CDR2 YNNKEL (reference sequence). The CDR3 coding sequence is TGTGCCAGCAGCCAAGAAGACAATGAGCAGTTCTTC. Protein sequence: CASSQEDNEQFF.